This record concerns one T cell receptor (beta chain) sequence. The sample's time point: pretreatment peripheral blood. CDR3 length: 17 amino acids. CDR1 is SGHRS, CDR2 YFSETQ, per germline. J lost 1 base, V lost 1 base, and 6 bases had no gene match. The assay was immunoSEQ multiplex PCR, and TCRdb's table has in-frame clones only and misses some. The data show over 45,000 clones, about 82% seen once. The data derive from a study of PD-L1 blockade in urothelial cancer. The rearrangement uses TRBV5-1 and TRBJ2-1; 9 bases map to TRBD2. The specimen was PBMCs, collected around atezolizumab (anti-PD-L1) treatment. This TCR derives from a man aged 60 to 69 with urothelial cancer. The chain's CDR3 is CASSLYSTSGSYNEQFF. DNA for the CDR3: TGCGCCAGCAGCTTGTATAGCACTAGCGGGTCCTACAATGAGCAGTTCTTC.